These 10 T cell receptor beta chains were sequenced from one sample in a study of T-cell memory formation after mild COVID-19 (dated by TCRdb to about 2021). Libraries were constructed by 5' RACE. Instrument used: Illumina NovaSeq 6000. TCRdb reanalyzed the raw reads on its own, using fastp at Q25 for trimming and MiXCR for clone calling, and kept in-frame beta chains. Each CDR3 protein gets just one entry, which takes the most common genes and DNA from the rows behind it. The sample has around 130,000 distinct CDR3 sequences on record, about 17% of them singletons. Around 13% of the sample is held by the ten biggest clonotypes. Input material: PBMCs or a T cell subset sorted from them (not recorded which). The receptors shown here come from an adult woman who had mild COVID-19 (a few samples of this study predate the infection). The sample titles of this study are shuffled in the database, so cell type and time point are left out; the donor was told from shared clones.

This clonotype was picked up a small number of times. V gene TRBV5-1 combines with J gene TRBJ2-1; a possible D gene is TRBD1 (6 bases). CDR1 and CDR2 (germline): SGHRS, YFSETQ. The CDR3 spans 12 residues. V was trimmed by 6 bases and J by 6 bases, leaving 10 bases between them. CDR3 sequence: CASTSQGNEQFF. CDR3 bases: TGCGCCAGCACCTCACAGGGCAATGAGCAGTTCTTC. The full variable domain, rest sourced from reference TRBV5-1 and TRBJ2-1, is KAGVTQTPRYLIKTRGQQVTLSCSPISGHRSVSWYQQTPGQGLQFLFEYFSETQRNKGNFPGRFSGRQFSNSRSEMNVSTLELGDSALYLCASTSQGNEQFFGPGTRLTVL.

Only a few counts were recorded for this clonotype. V usage is TRBV5-1 and J usage is TRBJ1-2; 8 nucleotides agree with TRBD1. The germline gives CDR1 SGHRS, CDR2 YFSETQ. The CDR3 has 14 residues. V was pared by 4 bases and J by 4 bases, with 6 bases of the junction left unmatched. CDR3 nucleotide sequence: TGCGCCAGCAGCAGAGAGGGACAGGTCTATGGCTACACCTTC. Residues: CASSREGQVYGYTF.

The chain combines TRBV6-2 or TRBV6-3 with TRBJ2-7, with TRBD2 as a possible D gene (6 bases). CDR3 size: 12 residues. Germline V gene data show CDR1 as MNHEY and CDR2 as SVGEGT. Trimming stripped 8 bases from V and 0 bases from J, with 8 bases between. CDR3 bases: TGTGCCAGCGGAGGGACCTCCTACGAGCAGTACTTC. The encoded protein is CASGGTSYEQYF.

J is TRBJ1-6 and V is TRBV20-1; a possible D gene is TRBD1 (5 bases). The CDR3 has 13 amino acids. The V gene's germline CDR1 is DFQATT and CDR2 SNEGSKA (reference sequence). V lost 2 bases and J lost 9, with 11 bases in between. The CDR3 region is CSARWGEVSPLHF. The CDR3 bases are TGCAGTGCTAGATGGGGGGAAGTTTCACCCCTCCACTTT.

This chain links TRBV19 with TRBJ2-7, with D possibly matching TRBD2 (6 bases). The CDR3 is made up of 15 amino acids. CDR1 is LNHDA, CDR2 SQIVND, per germline (reference sequence). Trimming took off 3 bases at V and 2 bases at J, with 14 bases between the two ends. DNA of the CDR3: TGTGCCAGTAGTATGTATCTGCGGGGCACCTACGAGCAGTACTTC. As protein: CASSMYLRGTYEQYF.

This clonotype showed up many times. V and J are TRBV20-1 and TRBJ2-5; D is unclear. Trimming removed 6 bases at V and 5 bases at J, with 13 bases between. The CDR3 extends over 12 amino acids. Germline V gene sequence: CDR1 DFQATT, CDR2 SNEGSKA (reference sequence). DNA for the CDR3: TGCAGTGCCCTTAGGACGGCGGAGACCCAGTACTTC. Its protein product is CSALRTAETQYF.

The chain has TRBV20-1 and TRBJ1-2; TRBD1 might be the D (6 bases). The CDR3 spans 14 residues. The germline V and J ends were trimmed by 6 bases and 3 bases, with 17 bases remaining between them. The germline V gene has CDR1 DFQATT and CDR2 SNEGSKA (reference sequence). The chain's CDR3 is CSAAEGGGDYGYTF. CDR3 sequence (DNA): TGCAGTGCCGCAGAGGGAGGGGGGGACTATGGCTACACCTTC.

The V call is TRBV5-1, the J call TRBJ1-1; D is unclear. This CDR3 spans 15 amino acids. Germline CDR1 SGHRS, CDR2 YFSETQ. V was cut by 2 bases and J by 6 bases, with 17 bases left in between. The CDR3 is CASSFDPSPSPEAFF. The CDR3, as DNA: TGCGCCAGCAGCTTTGACCCTAGCCCCTCGCCTGAAGCTTTCTTT.

This clonotype was seen only a few times. The V and J genes are TRBV9 and TRBJ2-3, with D maybe TRBD2 (6 bases). V was cut by 4 bases and J by 2 bases, with 20 bases left in between. Germline V gene sequence: CDR1 SGDLS, CDR2 YYNGEE. The CDR3 length is 17 residues. CDR3 in amino acids: CASSFNPGTSDTDTQYF. In DNA form, the CDR3 reads TGTGCCAGCAGCTTTAATCCCGGGACTTCGGACACAGATACGCAGTATTTT.

CDR3 sequence (DNA): TGCAGCGTTGTCTCCAGGGCTAGTTACGAGCAGTACTTC. This gives the protein CSVVSRASYEQYF. The V and J genes are TRBV29-1 and TRBJ2-7, with D tentatively TRBD1 (5 bases). Trimming removed 4 bases from V and 4 bases from J, with 14 bases in between. Germline loops: CDR1 SQVTM, CDR2 ANQGSEA. CDR3 length equals 13 residues.